This TCR beta chain was recorded in a study of naive and memory T cell subsets (dated by TCRdb to about 2017). Notes on the research overall: An open-source, UMI-based TCR alpha and beta sequencing pipeline was applied to sorted naive and memory peripheral blood T cell subsets. RNA was DNase-treated and reverse transcribed with TCR constant-region primers, mostly using SuperScript III. Complete agreement was observed between the functional CMV T cell responses and the IgG serology results. Overall results and qualifications from the work: RNA-based TCR counts may be affected by expression changes linked to T cell activation and differentiation. In both CD4 and CD8 cells, going from naive through CM, EM and EMRA, the Gini index went up while Shannon and inverse Simpson diversity went down. The repertoire findings for the naive and memory subsets could not be validated, as no ground truth was available. After error correction, only a single occurrence was seen for over 95% of naive TCR sequences, so much steeper abundance distributions were produced than in memory subsets. Clonotypes were defined as single alpha or beta chain sequences, not paired alpha/beta receptors. A few larger clonotypes were present in naive repertoires, especially CD8 naive repertoires, and these clonotypes were possibly memory cells re-expressing CD45RA. A power law was followed by TCR abundance, with an exponent that differed between naive and memory subsets but was consistent across the three individuals.

The library came from UMI-ligation and nested PCR. To cover both TRBC1 and TRBC2, the beta constant-region primer consisted of an equimolar mix of two oligonucleotides. The ligated cDNA went through four rounds of PCR with nested alpha and beta constant-region primers together with the SP2 primer. A single-stranded oligonucleotide bearing the SP2 primer plus a 12-nucleotide UMI was ligated onto the 3' end of the cDNA by T4 RNA ligase 1. The ligation reaction was kept at 16 degrees C for about 19-25 hours. To avoid over-amplification, PCR2 was usually performed as a SYBR Green qPCR and halted once a predetermined threshold was reached. Every purification after the first one was done using Agencourt AMPure XP magnetic beads. Library amounts were measured by Qubit and library quality was assessed on a TapeStation, where the main peak was expected at around 650 bp. Pooled libraries were sequenced on an Illumina MiSeq using v2 2x251 paired-end kits, and typically about 0.95-2.3 million reads were obtained per sample. Each sample was pooled at 4 to 5 nM, and about 5-7.5% PhiX was included to help cluster recognition. The source study handled its data this way. FASTQ reads processed by Demultiplexor were assigned V and J genes by Decombinator through tag matching that tolerated a single base-pair mismatch. By using UMIs, Collapsinator corrected both sequencing errors and the frequency errors caused by PCR heterogeneity. TCRs were translated and CDR3s were extracted from the conserved cysteine to the FGXG phenylalanine by CDR3Translator, with non-productive sequences being flagged. Gini, Shannon entropy and inverse Simpson indices were calculated on repertoires subsampled to equal numbers of UMI-defined TCRs. Within the linear range, a power law was fitted by maximum likelihood to the distributions of clonotype abundance. When run on a single naive CD8 sample, MIGEC and the pipeline yielded similar UMI counts, similar unique TCR numbers and similar clonal distributions. One analysis removed from the naive repertoire any naive TCRs that were also found in any memory subset from the same donor. Repertoires were searched for around 7,300 CMV-associated CDR3 sequences compiled from VDJdb and a published dataset. The public reads were reprocessed in TCRdb via fastp at Q25 and MiXCR, keeping in-frame beta chains. Each CDR3 protein appears once, grouped with its most common genes and DNA. The V and J calls shown here were made by TCRdb, not taken from the authors' results. The sample contains about 140,000 distinct CDR3 sequences, more than 15% of them found a single time. Jointly, the top ten make up about 0.57% of the sample.

This clonotype has more than one count but fewer than ten. There is no known antigen for this receptor. The record has no base qualities; no much larger clone is one base away. The junction shows trimming of 5 bases on V and 2 bases on J, and the gene matches do not reach 8 bases of it. The CDR3, from cysteine to phenylalanine, totals 16 residues. Of all the DNA, just the CDR3 is kept, 48 bases in frame from base 1. From the germline V gene, CDR1 is SGHTA and CDR2 is FQGNSA. From the second PCR step on, the TCR alpha and beta chain libraries were amplified in separate reactions. To determine each donor's CMV status, fresh PBMCs were stimulated overnight with CMV viral lysate, and IFNgamma production from CD4+ T cells was then assessed. CD4 T cells were positively selected using Miltenyi beads, after which CD8 T cells were positively selected from the CD4-negative fraction. Cells were stained for CD3, CD4, CD8, CD45RA, CD27 and a live/dead dye and were sorted on a BD Aria II into four subsets based on CD45RA and CD27. A few healthy volunteers provided blood, and the blood of each volunteer was split into CD4 and CD8 T cells and then into four differentiation subsets. Approximately 120 ml of peripheral blood was taken from each donor, and PBMC were separated by density-gradient centrifugation on Ficoll-Paque PLUS. After sorting, cells were lysed in RLT buffer, RNA was extracted using a Qiagen RNeasy kit, and the extracted RNA was stored at -80 degrees C.

What was sequenced was naive CD8+ T cells from blood. The cell subset or site label, as the study defines it: naive T cells, CD45RA high CD27+. The rearranged segments are TRBV7-2 and TRBJ1-5, with 8 bases in between that match TRBD1. The sequence was collected from a human donor in good health. The CDR3 in this case is CASSGQGARGNQPQHF. The sequenced DNA is TGTGCCAGCAGCGGCCAGGGGGCGCGGGGCAATCAGCCCCAGCATTTT. Reference TRBV7-2 and TRBJ1-5 genes cover what lies past the CDR3, so the full variable domain is GAGVSQSPSNKVTEKGKDVELRCDPISGHTALYWYRQSLGQGLEFLIYFQGNSAPDKSGLPSDRFSAERTGGSVSTLTIQRTQQEDSAVYLCASSGQGARGNQPQHFGDGTRLSIL.